The sequence of this T cell receptor beta chain was determined in a study of tumor-infiltrating lymphocytes in primary liver carcinoma. Study-wide context: Tissue type made little difference to sample yields of roughly 3.65 to 7.13 million productive TCRbeta reads. Study results and caveats: Merely about 7-25% of top clones occurred in all five tumor regions. Tumor region pairs outstripped tumor-adjacent and tumor-blood pairs in overlap.

Details on this clonotype: Its specificity is unknown. Germline is not matched at one junction end, which may reflect a read error.

Scientists recovered RNA and DNA together from approximately 20-30 mg of unsorted bulk tissue. Primary liver carcinoma in the patients was surgically resected. cDNA specific to TCR beta was made from 500 ng of total RNA, with a constant-region primer employed for priming. Three-round nested multiplex PCR performed with slightly modified ARM-PCR produced the TCR beta libraries. TCRdb itself ran the multiplex PCR reads through MiXCR, one entry per CDR3 protein. The repertoire holds fewer than 200,000 distinct CDR3 sequences, with just under 85% as singletons. The source of this sequence is a man aged 40-49 years with primary liver carcinoma and hepatitis B virus infection. The sample taken for sequencing was tumor tissue from primary liver carcinoma.

CDR3 sequence: CVSSQVVAGELFF. In DNA, the CDR3 is TGTGTCAGCAGCCAAGTCGTGGCCGGGGAGCTGTTTTTT. The genes are TRBV11-2 and TRBJ2-2; D is ambiguous. The CDR3 loop spans 13 amino acids. Germline assignment: CDR1 SGHAT and CDR2 FQNNGV.